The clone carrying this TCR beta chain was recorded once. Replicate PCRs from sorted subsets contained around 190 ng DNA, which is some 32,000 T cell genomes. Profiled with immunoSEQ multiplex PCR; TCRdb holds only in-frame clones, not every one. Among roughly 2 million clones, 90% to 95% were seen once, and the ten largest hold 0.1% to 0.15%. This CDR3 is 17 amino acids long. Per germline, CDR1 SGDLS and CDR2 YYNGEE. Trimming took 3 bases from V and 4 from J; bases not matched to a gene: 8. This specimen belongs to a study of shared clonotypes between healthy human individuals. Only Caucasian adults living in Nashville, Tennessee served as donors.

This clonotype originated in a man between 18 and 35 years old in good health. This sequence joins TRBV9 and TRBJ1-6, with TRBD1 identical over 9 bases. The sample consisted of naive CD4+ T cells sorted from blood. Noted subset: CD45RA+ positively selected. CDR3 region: CASSAGTGQGYNSPLHF. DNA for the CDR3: TGTGCCAGCAGCGCCGGAACCGGACAGGGGTATAATTCACCCCTCCACTTT. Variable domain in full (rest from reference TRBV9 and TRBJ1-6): DSGVTQTPKHLITATGQRVTLRCSPRSGDLSVYWYQQSLDQGLQFLIQYYNGEERAKGNILERFSAQQFPDLHSELNLSSLELGDSALYFCASSAGTGQGYNSPLHFGNGTRLTVT.